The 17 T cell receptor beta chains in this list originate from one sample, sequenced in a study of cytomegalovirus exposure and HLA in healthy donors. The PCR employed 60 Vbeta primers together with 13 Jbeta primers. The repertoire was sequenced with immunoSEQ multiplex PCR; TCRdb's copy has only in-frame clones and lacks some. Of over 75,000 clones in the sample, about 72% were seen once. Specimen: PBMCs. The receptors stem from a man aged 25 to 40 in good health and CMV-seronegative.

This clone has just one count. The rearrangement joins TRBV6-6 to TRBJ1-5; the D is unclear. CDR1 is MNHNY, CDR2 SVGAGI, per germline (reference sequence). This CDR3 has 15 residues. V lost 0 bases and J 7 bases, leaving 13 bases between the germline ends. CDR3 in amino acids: CASSYSSTVKQPQHF. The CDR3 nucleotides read TGTGCCAGCAGTTACTCGAGTACGGTCAAACAGCCCCAGCATTTT.

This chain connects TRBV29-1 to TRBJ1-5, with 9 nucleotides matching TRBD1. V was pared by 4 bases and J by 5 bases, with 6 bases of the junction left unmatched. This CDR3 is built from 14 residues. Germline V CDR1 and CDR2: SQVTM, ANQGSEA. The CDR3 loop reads CSVGQGESHQPQHF. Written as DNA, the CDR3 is TGCAGCGTTGGACAGGGGGAATCTCATCAGCCCCAGCATTTT.

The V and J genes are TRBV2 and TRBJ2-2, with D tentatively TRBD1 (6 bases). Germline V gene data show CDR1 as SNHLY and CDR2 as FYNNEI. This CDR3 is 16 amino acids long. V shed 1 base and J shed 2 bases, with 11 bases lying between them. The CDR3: CASSEGHRDNTGELFF. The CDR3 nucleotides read TGTGCCAGCAGTGAAGGCCACAGGGATAACACCGGGGAGCTGTTTTTT.

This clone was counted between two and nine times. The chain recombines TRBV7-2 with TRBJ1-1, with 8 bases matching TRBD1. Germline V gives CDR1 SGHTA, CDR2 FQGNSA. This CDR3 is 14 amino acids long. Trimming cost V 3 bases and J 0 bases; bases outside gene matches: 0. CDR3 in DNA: TGTGCCAGCAGCTTGACAGGGGTGAACACTGAAGCTTTCTTT. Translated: CASSLTGVNTEAFF.

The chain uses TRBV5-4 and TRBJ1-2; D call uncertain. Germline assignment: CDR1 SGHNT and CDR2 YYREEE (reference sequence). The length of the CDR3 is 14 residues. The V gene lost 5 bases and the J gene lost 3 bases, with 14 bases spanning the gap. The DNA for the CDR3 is TGTGCCAGCAGAAACACTGACACCTACTATGGCTACACCTTC. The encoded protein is CASRNTDTYYGYTF.

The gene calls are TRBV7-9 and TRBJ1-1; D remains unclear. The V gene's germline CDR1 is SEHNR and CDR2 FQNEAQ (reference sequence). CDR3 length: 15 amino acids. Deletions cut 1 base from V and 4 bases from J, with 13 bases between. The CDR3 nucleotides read TGTGCCAGCAGCTTAGAGGAGGGCGGGAGCACTGAAGCTTTCTTT. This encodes CASSLEEGGSTEAFF.

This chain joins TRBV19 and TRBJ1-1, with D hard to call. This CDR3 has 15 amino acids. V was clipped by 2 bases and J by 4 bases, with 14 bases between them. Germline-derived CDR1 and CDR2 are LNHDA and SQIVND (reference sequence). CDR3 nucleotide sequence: TGTGCCAGTAGTATATGGCGGAGTCCGGTCACTGAAGCTTTCTTT. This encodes CASSIWRSPVTEAFF.

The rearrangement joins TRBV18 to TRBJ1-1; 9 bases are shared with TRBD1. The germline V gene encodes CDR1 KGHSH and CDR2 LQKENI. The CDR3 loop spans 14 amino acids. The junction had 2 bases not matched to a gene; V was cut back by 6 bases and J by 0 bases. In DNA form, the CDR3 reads TGTGCCAGCTCGGGGACAGGGCTGAACACTGAAGCTTTCTTT. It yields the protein CASSGTGLNTEAFF. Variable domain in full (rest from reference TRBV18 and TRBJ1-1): NAGVMQNPRHLVRRRGQEARLRCSPMKGHSHVYWYRQLPEEGLKFMVYLQKENIIDESGMPKERFSAEFPKEGPSILRIQQVVRGDSAAYFCASSGTGLNTEAFFGQGTRLTVV.

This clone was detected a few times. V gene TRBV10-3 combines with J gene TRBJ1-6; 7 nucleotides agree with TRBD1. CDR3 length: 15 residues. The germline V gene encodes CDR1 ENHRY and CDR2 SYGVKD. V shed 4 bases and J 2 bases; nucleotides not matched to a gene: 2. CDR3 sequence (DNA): TGTGCCATCAGTGCCGGGACAGCCTATAATTCACCCCTCCACTTT. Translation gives CAISAGTAYNSPLHF.

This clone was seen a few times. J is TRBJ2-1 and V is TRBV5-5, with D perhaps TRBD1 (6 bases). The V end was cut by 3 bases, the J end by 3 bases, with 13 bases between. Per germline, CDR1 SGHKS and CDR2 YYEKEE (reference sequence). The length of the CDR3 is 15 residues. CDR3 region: CASSSNPGDYNEQFF. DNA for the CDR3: TGTGCCAGCAGCTCTAATCCAGGGGACTACAATGAGCAGTTCTTC. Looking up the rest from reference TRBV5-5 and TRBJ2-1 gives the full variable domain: DAGVTQSPTHLIKTRGQQVTLRCSPISGHKSVSWYQQVLGQGPQFIFQYYEKEERGRGNFPDRFSARQFPNYSSELNVNALLLGDSALYLCASSSNPGDYNEQFFGPGTRLTVL.

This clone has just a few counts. The CDR3 loop is CASRGDRAAYEQYF. CDR3 sequence (DNA): TGTGCCAGCAGGGGGGACAGGGCCGCCTACGAGCAGTACTTC. This chain connects TRBV28 to TRBJ2-7; 9 nucleotides line up with TRBD1. The junction had 5 bases not matched to a gene; V was cut back by 6 bases and J by 2 bases. The CDR3 is 14 amino acids. The germline V gene has CDR1 MDHEN and CDR2 SYDVKM. Full variable domain (missing parts from reference TRBV28 and TRBJ2-7): DVKVTQSSRYLVKRTGEKVFLECVQDMDHENMFWYRQDPGLGLRLIYFSYDVKMKEKGDIPEGYSVSREKKERFSLILESASTNQTSMYLCASRGDRAAYEQYFGPGTRLTVT.

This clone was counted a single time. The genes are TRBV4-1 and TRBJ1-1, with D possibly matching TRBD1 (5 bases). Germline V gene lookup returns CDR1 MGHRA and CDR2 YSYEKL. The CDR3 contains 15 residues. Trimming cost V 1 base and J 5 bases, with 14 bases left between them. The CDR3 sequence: CASSQVLRGETEAFF. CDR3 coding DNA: TGCGCCAGCAGCCAAGTTCTAAGGGGCGAGACTGAAGCTTTCTTT.

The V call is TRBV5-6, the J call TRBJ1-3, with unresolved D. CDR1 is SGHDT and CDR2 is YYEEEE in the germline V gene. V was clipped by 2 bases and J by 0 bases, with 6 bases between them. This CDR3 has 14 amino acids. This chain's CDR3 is CASSFSGSGNTIYF. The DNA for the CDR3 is TGTGCCAGCAGCTTCTCAGGCTCTGGAAACACCATATATTTT.

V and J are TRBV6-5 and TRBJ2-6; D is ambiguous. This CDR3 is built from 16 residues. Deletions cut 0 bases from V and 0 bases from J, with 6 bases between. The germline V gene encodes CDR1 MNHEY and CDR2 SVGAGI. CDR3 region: CASSYSGFSGANVLTF. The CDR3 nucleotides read TGTGCCAGCAGTTACTCCGGGTTCTCTGGGGCCAACGTCCTGACTTTC.

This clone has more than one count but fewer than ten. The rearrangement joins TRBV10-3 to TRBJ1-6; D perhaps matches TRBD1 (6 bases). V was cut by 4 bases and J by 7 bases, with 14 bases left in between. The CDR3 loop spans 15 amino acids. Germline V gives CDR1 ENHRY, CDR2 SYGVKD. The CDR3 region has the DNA TGTGCCATCAGTGTTTCAGGGGTTAACAATTCACCCCTCCACTTT. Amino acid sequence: CAISVSGVNNSPLHF.

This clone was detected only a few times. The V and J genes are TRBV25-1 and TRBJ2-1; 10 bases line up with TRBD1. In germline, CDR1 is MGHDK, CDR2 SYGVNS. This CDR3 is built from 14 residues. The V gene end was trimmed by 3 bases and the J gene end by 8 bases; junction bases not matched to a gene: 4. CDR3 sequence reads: CASSETGGVYEQFF. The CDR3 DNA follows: TGTGCCAGCAGTGAGACAGGGGGCGTGTATGAGCAGTTCTTC.

This CDR3 reads CASSQGHTGPYEQYF. The CDR3 region has the DNA TGTGCCAGCAGCCAGGGACATACAGGGCCCTACGAGCAGTACTTC. The V gene is TRBV11-2, the J gene TRBJ2-7, with D possibly matching TRBD1 (6 bases). This CDR3 has 15 amino acids. Trimming shortened V by 5 bases and J by 2 bases, and 16 bases separated the two germline ends. Germline values: CDR1 SGHAT, CDR2 FQNNGV.